This TCR beta chain was captured in a study of T cell responses to AZD1222 COVID-19 vaccine. With regard to this clone: Its antigen is still unknown.

Assay: immunoSEQ multiplex PCR; the TCRdb copy retains only in-frame clones and omits some. The data hold about 150,000 clones, with roughly 92% observed a single time. Study-wide results and limits: Rises in breadth and depth of Spike-specific TCRs came after two AZD1222 doses. The study identified only five to seven AZD1222 recipients as seropositive at baseline. Nearly half of spike-specific TCRs reportedly go after variant regions that carry no mutations.

The CDR3 is made up of 14 amino acids. The germline V gene has CDR1 SGHRS and CDR2 YFSETQ. The V end lost 0 bases, the J end lost 0 bases, and 7 bases lay between the germline ends. The sequence was collected from an adult in good health. The rearrangement links TRBV5-1 to TRBJ2-7, with D perhaps matching TRBD1 (5 bases). The sequenced sample was peripheral blood, obtained on day 0 of AZD1222 vaccination. The CDR3 coding sequence is TGCGCCAGCAGCTTGGGACAGCTCTCCTACGAGCAGTACTTC. Translation: CASSLGQLSYEQYF.